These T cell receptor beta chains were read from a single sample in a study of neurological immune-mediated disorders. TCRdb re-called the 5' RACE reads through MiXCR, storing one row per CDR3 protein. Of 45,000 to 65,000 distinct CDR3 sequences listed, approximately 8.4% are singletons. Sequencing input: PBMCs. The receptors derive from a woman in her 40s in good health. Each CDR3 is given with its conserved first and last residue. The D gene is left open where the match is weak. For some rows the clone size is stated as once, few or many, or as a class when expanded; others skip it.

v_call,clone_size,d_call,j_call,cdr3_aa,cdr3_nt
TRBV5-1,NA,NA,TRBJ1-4,CASSPGQLNEKLFF,TGCGCCAGCAGCCCAGGACAGCTTAATGAAAAACTGTTTTTT
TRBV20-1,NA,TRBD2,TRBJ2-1,CSALDEVAGSNNEQFF,TGCAGTGCTTTAGATGAGGTAGCGGGATCGAACAATGAGCAGTTCTTC
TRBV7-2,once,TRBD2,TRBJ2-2,CASSQGLAGVMGRELFF,TGTGCCAGCAGCCAGGGACTAGCGGGCGTGATGGGCAGGGAGCTGTTTTTT
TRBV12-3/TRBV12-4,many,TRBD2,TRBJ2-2,CASRGLAGGTGELFF,TGTGCCAGCAGGGGACTAGCGGGAGGCACCGGGGAGCTGTTTTTT
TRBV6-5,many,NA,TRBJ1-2,CASSYSRGGAGVGYTF,TGTGCCAGCAGTTACTCGCGCGGGGGCGCAGGCGTTGGCTACACCTTC
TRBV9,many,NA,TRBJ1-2,CASSVESVLNYGYTF,TGTGCCAGCAGCGTAGAGTCGGTTCTTAACTATGGCTACACCTTC
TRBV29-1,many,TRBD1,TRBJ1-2,CSVGPGDRVNGYTF,TGCAGCGTTGGCCCGGGGGACAGGGTCAATGGCTACACCTTC
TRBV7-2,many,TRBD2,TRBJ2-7,CASTRPPAGDDEQYF,TGTGCCAGCACTCGGCCCCCAGCGGGAGACGACGAGCAGTACTTC
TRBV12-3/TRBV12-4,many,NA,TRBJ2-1,CASSLGRSSYNEQFF,TGTGCCAGCAGTTTAGGCAGGAGCTCCTACAATGAGCAGTTCTTC
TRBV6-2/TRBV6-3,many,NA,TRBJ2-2,CASSYSIAELATNTGELFF,TGTGCCAGCAGTTACTCAATCGCAGAGCTAGCTACGAACACCGGGGAGCTGTTTTTT
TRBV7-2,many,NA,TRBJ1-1,CASRPDATAVNTEAFF,TGTGCCAGCAGGCCAGACGCGACAGCAGTTAACACTGAAGCTTTCTTT
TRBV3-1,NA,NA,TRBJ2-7,CASSRRLGNYEQYF,TGTGCCAGCAGCCGTCGACTAGGGAACTACGAGCAGTACTTC
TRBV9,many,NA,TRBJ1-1,CASSVEYRMNTEAFF,TGTGCCAGCAGCGTAGAGTACAGGATGAACACTGAAGCTTTCTTT
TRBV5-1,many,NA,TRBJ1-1,CASSGSGQPFTEAFF,TGCGCCAGCAGCGGGAGTGGACAGCCTTTTACTGAAGCTTTCTTT
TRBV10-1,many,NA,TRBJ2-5,CASSAGGKRQETQYF,TGCGCCAGCAGTGCCGGGGGCAAGAGGCAAGAGACCCAGTACTTC
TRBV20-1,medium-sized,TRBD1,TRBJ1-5,CSARGSDRGTYGNQPQHF,TGCAGTGCTAGAGGCTCGGACAGGGGGACTTATGGCAATCAGCCCCAGCATTTT
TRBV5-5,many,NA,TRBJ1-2,CASSLELFPSANYGYTF,TGTGCCAGCAGCTTGGAACTGTTTCCCTCAGCTAACTATGGCTACACCTTC
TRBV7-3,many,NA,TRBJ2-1,CASSYGHQNNEQFF,TGTGCCAGCAGCTATGGACATCAAAACAATGAGCAGTTCTTC
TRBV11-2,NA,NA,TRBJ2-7,CASSDPPPEQYF,TGTGCCAGCAGCGACCCTCCCCCCGAGCAGTACTTC
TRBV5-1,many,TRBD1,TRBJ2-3,CASSGTGVRTDTQYF,TGCGCCAGCAGCGGGACAGGGGTCCGCACAGATACGCAGTATTTT
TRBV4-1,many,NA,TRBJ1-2,CASSQVPGGENYGYTF,TGCGCCAGCAGCCAAGTTCCGGGGGGCGAAAACTATGGCTACACCTTC
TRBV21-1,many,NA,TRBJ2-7,CASSSNAGTGNGLAAKGPYEQYF,TGTGCCAGCAGCTCGAACGCCGGGACAGGTAACGGACTAGCGGCAAAAGGACCCTACGAGCAGTACTTC
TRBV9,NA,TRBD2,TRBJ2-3,CASSASGGADTQYF,TGTGCCAGCAGCGCCAGCGGGGGGGCCGATACGCAGTATTTT
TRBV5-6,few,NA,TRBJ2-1,CASSLGQNEQFF,TGTGCCAGCAGCTTGGGGCAGAATGAGCAGTTCTTC
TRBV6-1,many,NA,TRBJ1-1,CASQTVLDTEAFF,TGTGCCAGCCAAACAGTCTTGGACACTGAAGCTTTCTTT
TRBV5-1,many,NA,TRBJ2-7,CASSGEYYEQYF,TGCGCCAGCAGCGGGGAATACTACGAGCAGTACTTC
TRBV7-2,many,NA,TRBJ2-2,CASSSLTGELFF,TGTGCCAGCAGCTCCCTCACCGGGGAGCTGTTTTTT
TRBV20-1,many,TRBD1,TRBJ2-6,CSARDVGDRTGGANVLTF,TGCAGTGCTAGAGATGTAGGGGACAGGACCGGTGGGGCCAACGTCCTGACTTTC
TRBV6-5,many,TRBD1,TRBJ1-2,CASRRQGGYTF,TGTGCCAGCAGGAGACAGGGTGGCTACACCTTC
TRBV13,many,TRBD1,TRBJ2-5,CASSPPFSLGQQETQYF,TGTGCCAGCAGCCCACCTTTTTCTTTGGGACAGCAAGAGACCCAGTACTTC
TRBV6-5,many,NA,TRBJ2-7,CASSYDSGLSSYEQYF,TGTGCCAGCAGTTACGACAGCGGCCTCTCCTCCTACGAGCAGTACTTC
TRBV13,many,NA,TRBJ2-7,CASSLGVLSYEQYF,TGTGCCAGCAGCTTAGGAGTCCTCTCCTACGAGCAGTACTTC
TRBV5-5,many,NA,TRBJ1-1,CASYQGKNTEAFF,TGTGCCAGCTACCAGGGAAAGAACACTGAAGCTTTCTTT
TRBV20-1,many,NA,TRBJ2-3,CSARRTSTDTQYF,TGCAGTGCTAGACGCACTAGCACAGATACGCAGTATTTT
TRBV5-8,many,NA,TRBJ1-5,CASSLGTRRLAQHF,TGTGCCAGCAGCCTGGGTACCCGGCGCTTGGCCCAGCATTTT
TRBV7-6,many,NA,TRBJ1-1,CASSFGPDLQAFF,TGTGCCAGCAGCTTCGGGCCGGACCTTCAAGCTTTCTTT
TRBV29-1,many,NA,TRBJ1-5,CSVEAGAQPQHF,TGCAGCGTTGAAGCCGGGGCTCAGCCCCAGCATTTT
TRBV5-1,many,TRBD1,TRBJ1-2,CASSLNAPGQGNNGYTF,TGCGCCAGCAGCTTGAACGCCCCGGGACAGGGCAACAATGGCTACACCTTC
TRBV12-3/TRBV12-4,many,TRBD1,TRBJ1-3,CASNIPGQGLNTIYF,TGTGCCAGCAATATACCGGGACAGGGGTTGAACACCATATATTTT
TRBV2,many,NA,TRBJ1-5,CASSLQGRKSSF,TGTGCCAGCAGCTTACAGGGTAGGAAATCTAGTTTT
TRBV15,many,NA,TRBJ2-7,CATSRDRGFEQYF,TGTGCCACCAGCAGAGATCGGGGGTTCGAGCAGTACTTC
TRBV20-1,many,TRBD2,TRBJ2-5,CSARGETSGGETQYF,TGCAGTGCTAGAGGAGAGACTAGCGGGGGAGAGACCCAGTACTTC
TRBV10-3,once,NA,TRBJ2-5,CAIRGEETQYF,TGTGCCATCAGAGGGGAGGAGACCCAGTACTTC
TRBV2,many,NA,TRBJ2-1,CASRTGSVYNEQFF,TGTGCCAGCAGGACGGGGAGCGTCTACAATGAGCAGTTCTTC
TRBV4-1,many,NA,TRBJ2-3,CASSQDRGSADTQYF,TGCGCCAGCAGCCAAGATCGGGGGTCAGCAGATACGCAGTATTTT
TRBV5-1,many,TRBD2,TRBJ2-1,CASSLGPYSGGANEQFF,TGCGCCAGCAGCTTGGGGCCGTATAGCGGGGGGGCCAATGAGCAGTTCTTC
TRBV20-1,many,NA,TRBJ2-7,CSARASRDPLLTEPSYEQYF,TGCAGTGCTAGGGCTTCACGGGACCCACTTCTGACCGAACCCAGTTACGAGCAGTACTTC
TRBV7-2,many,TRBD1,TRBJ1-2,CASSMGQHHYGYTF,TGTGCCAGCAGCATGGGACAGCACCACTATGGCTACACCTTC
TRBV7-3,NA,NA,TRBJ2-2,CASSLMGGTGELFF,TGTGCCAGCAGCTTAATGGGGGGAACCGGGGAGCTGTTTTTT
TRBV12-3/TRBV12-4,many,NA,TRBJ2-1,CASSPGLTYNEQFF,TGTGCCAGCAGTCCGGGACTGACCTACAATGAGCAGTTCTTC
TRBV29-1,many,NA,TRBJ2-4,CSVQGPENIQYF,TGCAGCGTCCAGGGGCCCGAAAACATTCAGTACTTC
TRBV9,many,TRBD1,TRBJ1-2,CASSPGGGGYTF,TGTGCCAGCAGCCCAGGGGGCGGGGGCTACACCTTC
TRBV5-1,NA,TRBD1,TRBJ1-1,CASSLGDRGLSPEAFF,TGCGCCAGCAGCTTGGGGGACAGGGGGCTGAGTCCTGAAGCTTTCTTT
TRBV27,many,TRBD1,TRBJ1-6,CASSAGGPYNSPLHF,TGTGCCAGCAGTGCAGGGGGTCCCTATAATTCACCCCTCCACTTT
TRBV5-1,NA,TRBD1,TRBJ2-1,CASSVRTGVYNGQLF,TGCGCCAGCAGCGTCCGGACAGGGGTATACAATGGGCAGCTCTTC
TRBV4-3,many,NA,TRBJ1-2,CASSQEKLDYGYTF,TGCGCCAGCAGCCAAGAAAAATTGGACTATGGCTACACCTTC
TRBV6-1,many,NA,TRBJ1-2,CASSPEVGIDYGYTF,TGTGCCAGCAGCCCAGAGGTGGGGATTGACTATGGCTACACCTTC
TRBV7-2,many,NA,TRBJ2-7,CASSPTPYEQYF,TGTGCCAGCAGCCCTACCCCCTACGAGCAGTACTTC
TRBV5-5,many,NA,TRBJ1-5,CASSLAARNQPQHF,TGTGCCAGCAGCTTGGCCGCGCGCAATCAGCCCCAGCATTTT